Each of the 24 T cell receptor beta chains below was sequenced from the same sample in a study of blood T cell repertoires in COVID-19. Profiled with immunoSEQ multiplex PCR; TCRdb holds only in-frame clones, not every one. The sample yields some 260,000 clones, 75% to 90% seen once. Source material: PBMCs or T cells enriched from blood (not recorded which). The receptors come from a man aged 40-49 years who had recovered from COVID-19.

V usage is TRBV2 and J usage is TRBJ1-2; 8 bases line up with TRBD1. Trimming took 7 bases from V and 6 from J; bases not matched to a gene: 7. Germline loops: CDR1 SNHLY, CDR2 FYNNEI. This CDR3 is 13 amino acids long. This chain's CDR3 is CASIGQGDHGYTF. The CDR3 DNA follows: TGTGCCAGCATAGGACAGGGTGACCATGGCTACACCTTC. The full variable domain, its missing parts supplied by reference TRBV2 and TRBJ1-2, is EPEVTQTPSHQVTQMGQEVILRCVPISNHLYFYWYRQILGQKVEFLVSFYNNEISEKSEIFDDQFSVERPDGSNFTLKIRSTKLEDSAMYFCASIGQGDHGYTFGSGTRLTVV.

The chain carries TRBV12-3 or TRBV12-4 and TRBJ1-1; D remains ambiguous. Trimming took 4 bases from V and 12 from J, leaving 18 bases between them. The CDR3 consists of 13 residues. The CDR3 region is CASSYEDGRSTFF. DNA of the CDR3: TGTGCCAGCAGTTACGAGGATGGGAGGTCAACTTTCTTT.

The V gene is TRBV7-2, the J gene TRBJ1-4; TRBD1 aligns across 8 bases. The germline CDR1 and CDR2 sequences are SGHTA and FQGNSA. The CDR3 runs to 15 residues. J was trimmed by 2 bases and V by 5 bases; bases with no gene match: 4. Here the CDR3 reads CASSPRGPTNEKLFF. CDR3 sequence (DNA): TGTGCCAGCAGCCCCAGGGGGCCGACTAATGAAAAACTGTTTTTT.

This chain uses TRBV7-2 with TRBJ2-5; TRBD2 aligns across 15 bases. The CDR3 loop spans 17 amino acids. Germline V gives CDR1 SGHTA, CDR2 FQGNSA. V dropped 7 bases and J dropped 3; count of bases not matched to a gene: 9. The DNA for the CDR3 is TGTGCCAGCACAGAGGGGGGGACTAGCGGGAGGAAAGAGACCCAGTACTTC. It yields the protein CASTEGGTSGRKETQYF.

The rearrangement joins TRBV6-5 to TRBJ2-7, with TRBD1 identical over 8 bases. Germline V gene sequence: CDR1 MNHEY, CDR2 SVGAGI. Unmatched junction bases numbered 6, after V lost 9 bases and J lost 5 bases. This CDR3 comprises 12 residues. CDR3 amino acids: CASGQGVDEQYF. CDR3 DNA sequence: TGTGCCAGTGGACAGGGCGTCGACGAGCAGTACTTC.

V gene TRBV5-1 combines with J gene TRBJ2-5; perhaps TRBD1 as D (6 bases). This CDR3 contains 13 residues. Germline V gene data show CDR1 as SGHRS and CDR2 as YFSETQ. Trimming took off 5 bases at V and 2 bases at J, with 10 bases between the two ends. The CDR3 loop reads CASRRTEQETQYF. The CDR3 DNA reads as TGCGCCAGCAGGCGGACAGAACAAGAGACCCAGTACTTC.

This clone came up a few times. This chain joins TRBV18 and TRBJ1-1; 9 nucleotides agree with TRBD1. CDR3 length: 14 residues. The V and J ends lost 2 bases and 4 bases, in that order; junction bases with no gene match: 2. Per the germline V gene, CDR1 is KGHSH and CDR2 is LQKENI. The CDR3 DNA is TGTGCCAGCTCACCAGGGACAGGGCGCACTGAAGCTTTCTTT. This codes for CASSPGTGRTEAFF.

The chain links TRBV28 to TRBJ1-6, with D possibly TRBD1 on 6 matching bases. The CDR3 extends over 14 amino acids. V lost 7 bases and J 6 bases, leaving 13 bases between the germline ends. CDR1 is MDHEN and CDR2 is SYDVKM in the germline V gene. The CDR3 is CASIQGQSNSPLHF. In DNA, the CDR3 is TGTGCCAGCATCCAAGGACAGTCTAATTCACCCCTCCACTTT.

The J gene is TRBJ2-1, the V gene TRBV7-9; D perhaps matches TRBD2 (5 bases). Deletions cut 4 bases from V and 4 bases from J, with 23 bases between. Germline V gene lookup returns CDR1 SEHNR and CDR2 FQNEAQ (reference sequence). The CDR3 runs 18 residues. CDR3 region: CASSSPFAALGLYNEQFF. CDR3 bases: TGTGCCAGCAGCTCCCCGTTCGCGGCCCTCGGACTTTACAATGAGCAGTTCTTC.

This clone was seen just once. The chain is built from TRBV28 and TRBJ1-1; no reliable D call. V was clipped by 6 bases and J by 4 bases, with 9 bases between them. Germline CDR1 reads MDHEN; CDR2 reads SYDVKM. This CDR3 contains 12 residues. CDR3 protein: CASRNAGTEAFF. In nucleotides, the CDR3 is TGTGCCAGCAGAAACGCGGGCACTGAAGCTTTCTTT. Supplemented by reference TRBV28 and TRBJ1-1, the full variable domain reads DVKVTQSSRYLVKRTGEKVFLECVQDMDHENMFWYRQDPGLGLRLIYFSYDVKMKEKGDIPEGYSVSREKKERFSLILESASTNQTSMYLCASRNAGTEAFFGQGTRLTVV.

CDR3 residues: CASSPRQGERYGYTF. The CDR3 coding sequence is TGTGCCAGTAGTCCCCGACAGGGGGAACGTTATGGCTACACCTTC. This chain connects TRBV19 to TRBJ1-2, with 9 bases matching TRBD1. Trimming at V came to 5 bases and at J to 5 bases, leaving 9 bases not matched to a gene. CDR1 and CDR2 from the germline V gene are LNHDA and SQIVND (reference sequence). The CDR3 is 15 residues long.

The chain employs TRBV5-4 and TRBJ1-1; 8 nucleotides align to TRBD1. The V gene end was trimmed by 2 bases and the J gene end by 1 base; junction bases not matched to a gene: 7. In germline, CDR1 is SGHNT, CDR2 YYREEE (reference sequence). This CDR3 is built from 16 residues. CDR3 sequence reads: CASSFNFDRGNTEAFF. In DNA form, the CDR3 reads TGTGCCAGCAGCTTTAATTTCGACAGGGGGAACACTGAAGCTTTCTTT.

CDR3 sequence reads: CASSPKMAGGLQFF. The DNA of the CDR3 is TGCGCCAGCAGCCCGAAGATGGCAGGGGGTTTGCAGTTCTTC. The chain links TRBV4-3 to TRBJ2-1; 7 nucleotides match TRBD1. The germline gives CDR1 LGHNA, CDR2 YSLEER. Losses at the gene ends were 4 bases for V and 12 bases for J; bases not matched to a gene: 12. The CDR3 runs to 14 residues.

This chain links TRBV7-9 with TRBJ2-5; D may be TRBD2 (5 bases). V lost 1 base and J lost 2, with 11 bases in between. The CDR3 is made up of 15 amino acids. Germline V lookup: CDR1 SEHNR, CDR2 FQNEAQ (reference sequence). The CDR3 sequence is CASSLVWRAQETQYF. CDR3 in DNA: TGTGCCAGCAGCTTAGTGTGGCGGGCTCAAGAGACCCAGTACTTC.

Only one count was recorded for this clone. This chain links TRBV27 with TRBJ1-2; maybe TRBD1 (5 bases). V lost 6 bases to trimming and J lost 8 bases, with 22 bases between them. The CDR3 totals 15 residues. Germline V CDR1 and CDR2: MNHEY, SMNVEV (reference sequence). The CDR3, as DNA: TGTGCCAGCAGCTTTACCATGGGGCAGGGCATCGGCTACACCTTC. Translated: CASSFTMGQGIGYTF.

The sample holds one count of this clone. The chain couples TRBV6-6 to TRBJ2-5; TRBD2 matches at 8 bases. The CDR3 loop spans 16 amino acids. Germline assignment: CDR1 MNHNY and CDR2 SVGAGI (reference sequence). After removal of 2 bases from V and 0 bases from J, the junction contained 5 bases not matched to a gene. CDR3 nucleotide sequence: TGTGCCAGCAGTTACGGGCCTAGCGGGTACCAAGAGACCCAGTACTTC. The encoded protein is CASSYGPSGYQETQYF.

This clone was seen a handful of times. The V and J genes are TRBV11-3 and TRBJ1-2; maybe TRBD1 (5 bases). Per germline, CDR1 SGHNT and CDR2 YENEEA. V shed 2 bases and J shed 6 bases, with 16 bases lying between them. CDR3 length equals 15 residues. The CDR3 protein is CASSLMSGQGDGYTF. CDR3 sequence (DNA): TGTGCCAGCAGCTTAATGTCAGGCCAGGGCGATGGCTACACCTTC.

In DNA form, the CDR3 reads TGTGCCAGCAGCTTGGCGGGAGCATCTGGAAACACCATATATTTT. This encodes CASSLAGASGNTIYF. This chain connects TRBV5-5 to TRBJ1-3; D not resolved. V was shortened by 0 bases and J by 1 base, with 8 bases between the two germline ends. From germline, CDR1 is SGHKS and CDR2 YYEKEE (reference sequence). The CDR3 consists of 15 residues.

The rearrangement joins TRBV27 to TRBJ1-2, with a possible D match to TRBD1 (6 bases). There are 16 residues in the CDR3. Per the germline V gene, CDR1 is MNHEY and CDR2 is SMNVEV (reference sequence). V lost 0 bases and J lost 2, with 13 bases in between. CDR3 sequence: CASSLSGWGPNYGYTF. The CDR3 DNA follows: TGTGCCAGCAGTTTATCGGGCTGGGGGCCAAACTATGGCTACACCTTC.

V is TRBV6-2 or TRBV6-3 and J is TRBJ2-1; D is perhaps TRBD1 (8 bases). The germline V gene has CDR1 MNHEY and CDR2 SVGEGT. Trimming shortened V by 2 bases and J by 3 bases, and 17 bases separated the two germline ends. CDR3 length: 17 amino acids. The CDR3 is CASSYAGDRTIYNEQFF. The CDR3 DNA reads as TGTGCCAGCAGTTACGCGGGGGACAGGACTATCTACAATGAGCAGTTCTTC.

The CDR3 sequence: CASSPGQINEKLFF. As DNA, the CDR3 is TGTGCCAGCTCACCGGGACAGATTAATGAAAAACTGTTTTTT. The chain has TRBV18 and TRBJ1-4; 7 bases are shared with TRBD1. CDR1 and CDR2 from the germline V gene are KGHSH and LQKENI. The junction had 2 bases not matched to a gene; V was cut back by 3 bases and J by 4 bases. The CDR3 loop spans 14 amino acids.

The genes are TRBV5-4 and TRBJ1-2; D might be TRBD1 (6 bases). The length of the CDR3 is 13 residues. The V gene lost 1 base and the J gene lost 13 bases, with 17 bases spanning the gap. The germline CDR1 and CDR2 sequences are SGHNT and YYREEE (reference sequence). CDR3 DNA: TGTGCCAGCAGCTTGAGGGGGTTCAGGTGGGCCACCTTC. It codes for CASSLRGFRWATF.

This clone came up a few times. The V call is TRBV5-4, the J call TRBJ1-4, with D maybe TRBD1 (5 bases). The germline gives CDR1 SGHNT, CDR2 YYREEE (reference sequence). Trimming removed 0 bases at V and 0 bases at J, with 12 bases between. The CDR3 is made up of 17 amino acids. CDR3 sequence (DNA): TGTGCCAGCAGCTTGGATGGAGGGGTGACAACTAATGAAAAACTGTTTTTT. Translating it yields CASSLDGGVTTNEKLFF.

The chain uses TRBV19 and TRBJ2-1; 8 bases line up with TRBD1. The CDR3 runs to 15 residues. From germline, CDR1 is LNHDA and CDR2 SQIVND (reference sequence). J gave up 5 bases and V 4 bases, and 7 bases lay outside the gene matches. In nucleotides, the CDR3 is TGTGCCAGTAGTACTATCCCGGACAGGGACAATGAGCAGTTCTTC. Its translation: CASSTIPDRDNEQFF.